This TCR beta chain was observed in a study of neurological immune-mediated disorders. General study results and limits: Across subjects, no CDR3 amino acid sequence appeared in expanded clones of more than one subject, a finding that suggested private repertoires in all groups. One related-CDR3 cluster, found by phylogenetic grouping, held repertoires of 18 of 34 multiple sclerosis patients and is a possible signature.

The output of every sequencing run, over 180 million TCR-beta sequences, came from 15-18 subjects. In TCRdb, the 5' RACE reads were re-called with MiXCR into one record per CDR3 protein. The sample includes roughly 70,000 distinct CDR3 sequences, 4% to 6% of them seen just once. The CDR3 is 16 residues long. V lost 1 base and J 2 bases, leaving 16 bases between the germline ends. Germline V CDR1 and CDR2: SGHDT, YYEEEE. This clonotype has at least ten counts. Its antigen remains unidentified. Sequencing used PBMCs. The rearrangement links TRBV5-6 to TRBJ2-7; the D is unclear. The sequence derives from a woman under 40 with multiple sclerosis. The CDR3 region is CASSLFRALRPYEQYF. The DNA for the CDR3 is TGTGCCAGCAGCTTGTTTAGGGCCTTACGCCCCTACGAGCAGTACTTC.